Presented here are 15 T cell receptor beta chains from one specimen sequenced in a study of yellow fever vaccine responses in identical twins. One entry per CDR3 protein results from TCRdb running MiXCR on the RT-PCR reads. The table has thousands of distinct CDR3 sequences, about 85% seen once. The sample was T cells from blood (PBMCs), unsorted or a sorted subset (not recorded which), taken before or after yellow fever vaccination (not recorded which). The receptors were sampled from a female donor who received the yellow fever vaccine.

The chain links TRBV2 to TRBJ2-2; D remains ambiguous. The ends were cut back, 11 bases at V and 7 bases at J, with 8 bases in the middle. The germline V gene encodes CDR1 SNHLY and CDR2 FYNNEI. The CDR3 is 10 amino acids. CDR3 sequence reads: CAGGFGELFF. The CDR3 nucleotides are TGTGCCGGTGGGTTCGGGGAGCTGTTTTTT. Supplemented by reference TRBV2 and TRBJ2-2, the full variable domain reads EPEVTQTPSHQVTQMGQEVILRCVPISNHLYFYWYRQILGQKVEFLVSFYNNEISEKSEIFDDQFSVERPDGSNFTLKIRSTKLEDSAMYFCAGGFGELFFGEGSRLTVL.

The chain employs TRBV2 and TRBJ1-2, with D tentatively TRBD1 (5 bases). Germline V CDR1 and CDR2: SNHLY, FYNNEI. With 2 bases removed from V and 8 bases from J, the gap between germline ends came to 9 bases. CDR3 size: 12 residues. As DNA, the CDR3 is TGTGCCAGCAGTGAAACAGGCTGGGGCTACACCTTC. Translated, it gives CASSETGWGYTF.

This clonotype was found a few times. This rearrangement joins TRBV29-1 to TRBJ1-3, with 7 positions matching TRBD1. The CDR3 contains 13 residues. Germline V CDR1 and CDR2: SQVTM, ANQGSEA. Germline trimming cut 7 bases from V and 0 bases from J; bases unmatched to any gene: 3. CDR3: CSASGGSGNTIYF. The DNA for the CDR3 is TGCAGCGCATCAGGGGGCTCTGGAAACACCATATATTTT.

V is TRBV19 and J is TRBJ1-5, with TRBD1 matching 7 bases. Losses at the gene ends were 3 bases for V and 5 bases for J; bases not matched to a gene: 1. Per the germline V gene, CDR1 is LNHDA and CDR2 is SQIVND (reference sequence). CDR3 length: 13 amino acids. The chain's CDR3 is CASSIDRDQPQHF. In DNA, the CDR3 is TGTGCCAGTAGTATCGACAGGGATCAGCCCCAGCATTTT.

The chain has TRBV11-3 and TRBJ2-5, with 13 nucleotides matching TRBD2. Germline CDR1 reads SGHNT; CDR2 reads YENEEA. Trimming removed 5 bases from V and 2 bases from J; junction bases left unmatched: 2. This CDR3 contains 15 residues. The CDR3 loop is CASSGLAGEQETQYF. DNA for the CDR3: TGTGCCAGCAGCGGACTAGCGGGAGAACAAGAGACCCAGTACTTC.

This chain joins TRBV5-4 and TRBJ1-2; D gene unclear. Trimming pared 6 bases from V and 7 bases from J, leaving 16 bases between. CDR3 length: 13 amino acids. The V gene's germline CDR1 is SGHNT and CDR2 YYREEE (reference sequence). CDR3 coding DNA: TGTGCCAGCAAAACTTGGCAGGTAGCTGGCTACACCTTC. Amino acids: CASKTWQVAGYTF.

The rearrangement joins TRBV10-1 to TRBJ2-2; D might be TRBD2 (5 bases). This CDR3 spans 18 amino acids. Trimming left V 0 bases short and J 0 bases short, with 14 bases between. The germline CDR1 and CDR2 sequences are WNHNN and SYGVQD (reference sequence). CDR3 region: CASSESRVSRANTGELFF. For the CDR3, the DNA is TGCGCCAGCAGTGAGTCGAGGGTGTCACGGGCGAACACCGGGGAGCTGTTTTTT.

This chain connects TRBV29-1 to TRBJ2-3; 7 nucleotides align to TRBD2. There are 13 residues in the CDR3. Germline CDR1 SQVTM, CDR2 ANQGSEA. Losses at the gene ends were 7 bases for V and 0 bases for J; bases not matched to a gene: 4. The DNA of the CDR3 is TGCAGCGCGAGGGGAGGGAGCACAGATACGCAGTATTTT. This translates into CSARGGSTDTQYF.

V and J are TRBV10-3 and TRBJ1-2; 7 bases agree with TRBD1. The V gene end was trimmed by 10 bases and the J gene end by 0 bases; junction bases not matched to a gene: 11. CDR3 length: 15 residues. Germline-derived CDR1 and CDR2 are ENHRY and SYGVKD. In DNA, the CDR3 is TGTGCCACCGCAACTCTGGGACAGCCTAACTATGGCTACACCTTC. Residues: CATATLGQPNYGYTF.

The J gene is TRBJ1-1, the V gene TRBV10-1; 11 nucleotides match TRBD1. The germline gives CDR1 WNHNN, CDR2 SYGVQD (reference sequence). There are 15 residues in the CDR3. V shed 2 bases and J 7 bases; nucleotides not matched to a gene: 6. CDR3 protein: CASSEGTGGTLEAFF. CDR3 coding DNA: TGCGCCAGCAGTGAGGGGACAGGGGGTACCCTTGAAGCTTTCTTT.

Here the CDR3 DNA reads TGCGCCAGCCCTCACCGAGCCGGGAGCTCTGGAAACACCATATATTTT. Amino acid sequence: CASPHRAGSSGNTIYF. The chain has TRBV10-1 and TRBJ1-3; D is unresolved. This CDR3 spans 16 amino acids. Germline V CDR1 and CDR2: WNHNN, SYGVQD (reference sequence). V lost 8 bases and J lost 0, with 17 bases in between.

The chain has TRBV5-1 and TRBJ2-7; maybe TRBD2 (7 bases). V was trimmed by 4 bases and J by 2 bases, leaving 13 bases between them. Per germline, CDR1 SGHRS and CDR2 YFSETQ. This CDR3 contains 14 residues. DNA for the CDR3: TGCGCCAGCAGCCCCCGGGGGGCTCCCTACGAGCAGTACGTC. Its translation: CASSPRGAPYEQYV.

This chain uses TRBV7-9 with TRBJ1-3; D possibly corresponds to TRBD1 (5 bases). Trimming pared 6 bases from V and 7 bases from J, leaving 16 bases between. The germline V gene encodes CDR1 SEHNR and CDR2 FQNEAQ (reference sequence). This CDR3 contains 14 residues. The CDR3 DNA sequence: TGTGCCAGCAGAGCGGAGGGAGAGGGGAACACCATATATTTT. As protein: CASRAEGEGNTIYF. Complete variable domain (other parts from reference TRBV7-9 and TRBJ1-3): DTGVSQNPRHKITKRGQNVTFRCDPISEHNRLYWYRQTLGQGPEFLTYFQNEAQLEKSRLLSDRFSAERPKGSFSTLEIQRTEQGDSAMYLCASRAEGEGNTIYFGEGSWLTVV.

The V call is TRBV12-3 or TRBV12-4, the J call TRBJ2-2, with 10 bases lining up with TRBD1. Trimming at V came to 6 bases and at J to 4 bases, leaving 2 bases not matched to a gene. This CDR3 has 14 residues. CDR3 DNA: TGTGCCAGCAGGAGGGACAGGGGCACCGGGGAGCTGTTTTTT. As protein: CASRRDRGTGELFF.

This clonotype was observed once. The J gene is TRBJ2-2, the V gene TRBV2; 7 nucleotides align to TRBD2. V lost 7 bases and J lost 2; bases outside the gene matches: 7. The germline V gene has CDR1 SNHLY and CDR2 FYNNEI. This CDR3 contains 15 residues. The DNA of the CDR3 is TGTGCCAGCATTGGACTAGTAACAAACACCGGGGAGCTGTTTTTT. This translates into CASIGLVTNTGELFF.